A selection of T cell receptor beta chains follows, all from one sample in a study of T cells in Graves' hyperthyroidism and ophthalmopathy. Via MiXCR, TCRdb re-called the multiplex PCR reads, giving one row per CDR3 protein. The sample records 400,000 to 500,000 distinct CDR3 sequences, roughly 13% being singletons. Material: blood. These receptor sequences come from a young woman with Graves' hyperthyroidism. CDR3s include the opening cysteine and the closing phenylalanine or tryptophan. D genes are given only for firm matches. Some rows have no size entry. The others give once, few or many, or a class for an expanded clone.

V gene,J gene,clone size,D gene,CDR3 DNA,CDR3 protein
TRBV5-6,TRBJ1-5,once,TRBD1,TGTGCCAGCAGCTTAGGACAGGGGGGGATTCGTCAGCCCCAGCATTTT,CASSLGQGGIRQPQHF
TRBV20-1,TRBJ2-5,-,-,TGCAGTGCTAGAGAAATCAACAACCAAGAGACCCAGTACTTC,CSAREINNQETQYF
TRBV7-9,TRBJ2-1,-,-,TGTGCCAGCACCCTTCCAGGTTACAATGAGCAGTTCTTC,CASTLPGYNEQFF
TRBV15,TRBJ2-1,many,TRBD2,TGTGCCACCAGCGAACAACTAGCGGGAGCCGAAGATGAGCAGTTCTTC,CATSEQLAGAEDEQFF
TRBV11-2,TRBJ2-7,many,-,TGTGCCAGCAGCTTAGAAGTGGACCCATGGCACGAGCAGTACTTC,CASSLEVDPWHEQYF
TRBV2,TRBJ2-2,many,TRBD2,TGTGCCAGCAGTGTTTATACTAGCGGGGCCGGGGAGCTGTTTTTT,CASSVYTSGAGELFF
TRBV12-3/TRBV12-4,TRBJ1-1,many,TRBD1,TGTGCCAGCAGTTGGGGACAGCTGAACACTGAAGCTTTCTTT,CASSWGQLNTEAFF
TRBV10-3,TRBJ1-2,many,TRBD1,TGTGCCATCAGTTCTGACAGGGGGGAAGGCTACACCTTC,CAISSDRGEGYTF
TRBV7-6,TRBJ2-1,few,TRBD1,TGTGCCAGCAGCTTAGGAAGGGACAGCTCCTACAATGAGCAGTTCTTC,CASSLGRDSSYNEQFF
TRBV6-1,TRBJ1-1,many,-,TGTGCCAGCACTACTGAGGGTGGCAGGAACACTGAAGCTTTCTTT,CASTTEGGRNTEAFF
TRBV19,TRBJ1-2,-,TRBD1,TGTGCCAGTAAACAGGGGGCGAATGGCTACACCTTC,CASKQGANGYTF
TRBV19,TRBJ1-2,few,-,TGTGCCAGTAGTATAGATCTGGCGGCGCTGGATGGCTACACCTTC,CASSIDLAALDGYTF
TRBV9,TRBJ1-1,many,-,TGTGCCAGCAGCGGCCACACAGGGAACACTGAAGCTTTCTTT,CASSGHTGNTEAFF
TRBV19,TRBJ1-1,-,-,TGTGCCAGTAGTATTGGGGGGGGCACTGAAGCTTTCTTT,CASSIGGGTEAFF
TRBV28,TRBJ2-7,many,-,TGTGCCAGCAGTTTAGTAGTTGCCGAGCAGTACTTC,CASSLVVAEQYF
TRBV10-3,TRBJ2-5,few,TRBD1,TGTGCCATCAGTGAGCGGACAGGGCAAGAGACCCAGTACTTC,CAISERTGQETQYF
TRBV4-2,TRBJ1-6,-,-,TGTGCCAGCAGCCAAGAGGGGTATAATTCACCCCTCCACTTT,CASSQEGYNSPLHF
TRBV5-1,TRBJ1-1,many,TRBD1,TGCGCCAGCAGCCTGGACAGGGGGGTGAACACTGAAGCTTTCTTT,CASSLDRGVNTEAFF
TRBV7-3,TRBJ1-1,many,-,TGTGCCAGCAGCCCCCACACTGAAGCTTTCTTT,CASSPHTEAFF
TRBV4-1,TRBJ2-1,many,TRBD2,TGCGCCAGCAGCCAAGACGGGACTAGCGGGAGGGCAGGGAATGAGCAGTTCTTC,CASSQDGTSGRAGNEQFF
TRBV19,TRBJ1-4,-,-,TGTGCCAGTAGTATGCTTCCGGTGGTGTGGATTGAAAAACTGTTTTTT,CASSMLPVVWIEKLFF
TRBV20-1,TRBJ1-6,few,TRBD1,TGCAGTGCTAGAGAGGACAGGGTTATTTATTCACCCCTCCACTTT,CSAREDRVIYSPLHF
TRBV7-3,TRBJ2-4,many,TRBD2,TGTGCCAGCAGCCCCGGACTAGTAGCGGGGGCTGGTGACATTCAGTACTTC,CASSPGLVAGAGDIQYF
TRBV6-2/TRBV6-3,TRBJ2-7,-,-,TGTGCCAGCAGTCGCGGGACTCCTTTCTATTACGAGCAGTACTTC,CASSRGTPFYYEQYF
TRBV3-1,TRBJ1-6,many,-,TGTGCCAGCAGCCAAGAGTCGAGGGGGGCCTCCTATAATTCACCCCTCCACTTT,CASSQESRGASYNSPLHF
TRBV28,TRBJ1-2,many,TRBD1,TGTGCCAGCAGTTTTCAGGGGGCTAACTATGGCTACACCTTC,CASSFQGANYGYTF
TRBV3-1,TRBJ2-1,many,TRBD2,TGTGCCAGCACCCAGACTAGCGGCCACCCATACAATGAGCAGTTCTTC,CASTQTSGHPYNEQFF
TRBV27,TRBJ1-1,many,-,TGTGCCAGCAGTCCTATACCCGGGACGGACACTGAAGCTTTCTTT,CASSPIPGTDTEAFF
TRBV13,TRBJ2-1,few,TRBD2,TGTGCCAGCAGCTTAGCCCATAGGGGACTAGCGGGAGGGAGCTCCTACAATGAGCAGTTCTTC,CASSLAHRGLAGGSSYNEQFF